The following is a T cell receptor beta chain sequence with its context. For the second PCR, which ran for roughly 6 to 11 cycles, a sample-barcoded 5' primer and a J-beta primer mix were used. TCRdb re-derived calls from the 5' RACE reads in MiXCR, one entry per CDR3 protein. The table has about 770,000 distinct CDR3 sequences, under 45% seen once. The data belong to a study of blood T cells in healthy people across ages. The CDR3 is made up of 16 amino acids. Per the germline V gene, CDR1 is SGHAT and CDR2 is FQNNGV. J lost 5 bases, V lost 2 bases, and 9 bases had no gene match. The chain couples TRBV11-2 to TRBJ2-3; TRBD2 matches 8 bases. Sample: blood. The sequence was obtained from a man aged 55 to 70 in good health. The CDR3 DNA is TGTGCCAGCAGCTTATTTCCGCGGGGGGAAGTAGATACGCAGTATTTT. It yields the protein CASSLFPRGEVDTQYF.